The following is a T cell receptor (beta chain) sequence with its context. These data come from a study of blood T cell repertoires in COVID-19. Study at large: Italy, Spain and the United States were the sources of the convalescent and acute COVID-19 samples. Sample material is recorded as cDNA or gDNA derived from T cells, B-cell-depleted T cells, or PBMCs.

Repertoires were generated with immunoSEQ multiplex PCR, while TCRdb's copy carries only in-frame clones and drops some. The table lists about 98,000 clones, 80% to 95% of them singletons. The CDR3 spans 14 residues. Per germline, CDR1 SGHRS and CDR2 YFSETQ. V lost 4 bases and J lost 4, with 14 bases in between. This TCR derives from a woman aged 45-65 years with COVID-19, enrolled during active disease. Specimen: peripheral blood. The chain recombines TRBV5-1 with TRBJ1-2; tentative D call: TRBD1 (5 bases). In DNA, the CDR3 is TGCGCCAGCAGCCCTCCGGGGGGAGCCTATGGCTACACCTTC. Residues: CASSPPGGAYGYTF.